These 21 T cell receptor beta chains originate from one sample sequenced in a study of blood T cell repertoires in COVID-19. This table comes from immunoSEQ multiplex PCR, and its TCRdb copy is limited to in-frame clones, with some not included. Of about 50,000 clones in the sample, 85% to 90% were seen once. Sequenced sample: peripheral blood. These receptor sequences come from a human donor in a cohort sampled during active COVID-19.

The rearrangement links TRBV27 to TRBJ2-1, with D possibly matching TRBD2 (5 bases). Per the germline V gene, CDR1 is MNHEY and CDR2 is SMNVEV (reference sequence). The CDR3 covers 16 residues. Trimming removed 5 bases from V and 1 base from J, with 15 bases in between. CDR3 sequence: CASSALPGMSYNEQFF. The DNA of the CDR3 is TGTGCCAGCAGTGCCCTGCCCGGGATGTCCTACAATGAGCAGTTCTTC.

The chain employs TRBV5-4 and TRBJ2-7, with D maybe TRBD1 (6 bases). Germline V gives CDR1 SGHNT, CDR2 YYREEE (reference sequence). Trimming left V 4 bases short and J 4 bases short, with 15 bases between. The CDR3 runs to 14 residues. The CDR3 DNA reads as TGTGCCAGCAGCCCTGACAGGCTACCTTACGAGCAGTACTTC. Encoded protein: CASSPDRLPYEQYF. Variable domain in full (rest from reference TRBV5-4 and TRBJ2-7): ETGVTQSPTHLIKTRGQQVTLRCSSQSGHNTVSWYQQALGQGPQFIFQYYREEENGRGNFPPRFSGLQFPNYSSELNVNALELDDSALYLCASSPDRLPYEQYFGPGTRLTVT.

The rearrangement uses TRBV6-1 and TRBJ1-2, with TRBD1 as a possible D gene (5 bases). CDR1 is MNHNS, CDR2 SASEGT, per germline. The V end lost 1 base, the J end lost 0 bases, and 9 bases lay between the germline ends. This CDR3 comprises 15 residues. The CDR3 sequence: CASSEGPGSNYGYTF. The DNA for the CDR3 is TGTGCCAGCAGTGAAGGGCCAGGGTCTAACTATGGCTACACCTTC.

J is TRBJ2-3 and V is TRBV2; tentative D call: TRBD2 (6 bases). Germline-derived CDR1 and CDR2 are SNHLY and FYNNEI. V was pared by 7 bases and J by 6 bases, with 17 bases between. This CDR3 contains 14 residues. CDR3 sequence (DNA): TGTGCCAGCAACCCGGGACTGACCCCGGATACGCAGTATTTT. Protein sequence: CASNPGLTPDTQYF.

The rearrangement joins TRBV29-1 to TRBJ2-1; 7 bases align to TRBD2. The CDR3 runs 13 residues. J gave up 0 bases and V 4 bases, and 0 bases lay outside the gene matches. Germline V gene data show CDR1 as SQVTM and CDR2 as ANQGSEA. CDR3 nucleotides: TGCAGCGTTGGCGGGAGCTCCTACAATGAGCAGTTCTTC. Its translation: CSVGGSSYNEQFF.

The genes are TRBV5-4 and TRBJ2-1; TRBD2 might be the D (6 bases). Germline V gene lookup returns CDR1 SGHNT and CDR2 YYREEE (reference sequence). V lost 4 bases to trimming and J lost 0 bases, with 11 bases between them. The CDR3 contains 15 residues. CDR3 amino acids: CASSRRDPSYNEQFF. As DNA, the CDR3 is TGTGCCAGCAGCAGGCGGGATCCCTCCTACAATGAGCAGTTCTTC.

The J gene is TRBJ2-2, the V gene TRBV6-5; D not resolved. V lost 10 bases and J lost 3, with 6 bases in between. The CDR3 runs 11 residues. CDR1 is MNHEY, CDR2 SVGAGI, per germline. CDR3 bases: TGTGCCACCCTCTACACCGGGGAGCTGTTTTTT. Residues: CATLYTGELFF.

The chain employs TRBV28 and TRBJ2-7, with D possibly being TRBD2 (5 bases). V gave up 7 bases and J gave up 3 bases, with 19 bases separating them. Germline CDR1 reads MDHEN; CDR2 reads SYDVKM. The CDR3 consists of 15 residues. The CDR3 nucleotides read TGTGCCAGCACCGTCGGTGGTAGCGAGCACTACGAGCAGTACTTC. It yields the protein CASTVGGSEHYEQYF.

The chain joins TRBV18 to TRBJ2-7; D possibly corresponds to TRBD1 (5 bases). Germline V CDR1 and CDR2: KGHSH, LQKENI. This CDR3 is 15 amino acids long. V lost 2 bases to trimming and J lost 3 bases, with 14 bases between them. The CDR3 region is CASSPGQGLLYEQYF. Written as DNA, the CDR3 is TGTGCCAGCTCACCAGGCCAGGGCCTACTCTACGAGCAGTACTTC.

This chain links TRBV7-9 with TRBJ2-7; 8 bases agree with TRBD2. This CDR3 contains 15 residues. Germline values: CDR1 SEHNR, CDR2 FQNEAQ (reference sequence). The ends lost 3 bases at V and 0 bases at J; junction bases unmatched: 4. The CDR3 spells CASSFASGFSYEQYF. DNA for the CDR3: TGTGCCAGCAGCTTTGCTAGCGGGTTCTCCTACGAGCAGTACTTC.

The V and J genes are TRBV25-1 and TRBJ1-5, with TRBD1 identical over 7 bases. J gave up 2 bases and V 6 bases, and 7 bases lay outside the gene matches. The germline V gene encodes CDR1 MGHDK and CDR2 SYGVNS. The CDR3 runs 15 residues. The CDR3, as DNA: TGTGCCAGCAGCCCGACAGGGTATGGCAATCAGCCCCAGCATTTT. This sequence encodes CASSPTGYGNQPQHF.

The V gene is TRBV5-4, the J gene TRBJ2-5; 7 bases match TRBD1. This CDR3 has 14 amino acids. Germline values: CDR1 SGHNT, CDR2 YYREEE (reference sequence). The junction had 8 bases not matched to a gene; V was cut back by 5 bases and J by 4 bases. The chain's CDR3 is CASRHFGQVETQYF. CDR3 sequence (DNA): TGTGCCAGCAGACACTTTGGACAGGTAGAGACCCAGTACTTC.

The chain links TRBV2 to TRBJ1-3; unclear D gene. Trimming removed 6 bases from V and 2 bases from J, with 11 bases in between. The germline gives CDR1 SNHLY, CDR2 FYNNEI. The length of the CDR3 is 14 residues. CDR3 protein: CASSPNQPGNTIYF. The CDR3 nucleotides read TGTGCCAGCAGCCCTAATCAACCTGGAAACACCATATATTTT.

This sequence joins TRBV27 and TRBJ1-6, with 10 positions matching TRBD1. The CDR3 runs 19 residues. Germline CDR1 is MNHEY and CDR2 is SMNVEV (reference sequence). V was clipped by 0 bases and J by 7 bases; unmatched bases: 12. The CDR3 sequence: CASSLSKKWDRGGNSPLHF. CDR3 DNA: TGTGCCAGCAGTTTATCGAAAAAATGGGACAGGGGTGGCAATTCACCCCTCCACTTT.

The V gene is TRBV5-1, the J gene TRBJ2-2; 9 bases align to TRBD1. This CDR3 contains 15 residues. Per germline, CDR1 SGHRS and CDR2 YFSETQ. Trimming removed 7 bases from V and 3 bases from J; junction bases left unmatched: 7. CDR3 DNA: TGCGCCAGCGGGGAGGACAGGGGATACACCGGGGAGCTGTTTTTT. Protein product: CASGEDRGYTGELFF.

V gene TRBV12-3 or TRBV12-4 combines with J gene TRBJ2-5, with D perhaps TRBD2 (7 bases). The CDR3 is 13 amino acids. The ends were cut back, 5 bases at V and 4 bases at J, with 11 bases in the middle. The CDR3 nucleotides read TGTGCCAGCAGTACAGGGAGGGGAGAGACCCAGTACTTC. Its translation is CASSTGRGETQYF.

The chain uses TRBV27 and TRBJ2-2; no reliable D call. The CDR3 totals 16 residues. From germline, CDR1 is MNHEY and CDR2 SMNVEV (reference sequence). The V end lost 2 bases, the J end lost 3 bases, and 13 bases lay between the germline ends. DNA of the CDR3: TGTGCCAGCAGTTTACGGTACTCTCTCTACACCGGGGAGCTGTTTTTT. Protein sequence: CASSLRYSLYTGELFF.

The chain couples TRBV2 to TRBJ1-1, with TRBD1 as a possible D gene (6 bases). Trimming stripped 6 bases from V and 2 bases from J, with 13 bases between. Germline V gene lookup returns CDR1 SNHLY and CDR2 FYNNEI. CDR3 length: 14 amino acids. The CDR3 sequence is CASRAQGSNTEAFF. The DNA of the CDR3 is TGTGCCAGCAGGGCCCAGGGGTCAAACACTGAAGCTTTCTTT.

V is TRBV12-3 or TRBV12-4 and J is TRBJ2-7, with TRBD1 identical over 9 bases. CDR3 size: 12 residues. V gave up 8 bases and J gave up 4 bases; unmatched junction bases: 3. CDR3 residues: CASGGQGYEQYF. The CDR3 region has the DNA TGTGCCAGCGGGGGACAGGGATACGAGCAGTACTTC.

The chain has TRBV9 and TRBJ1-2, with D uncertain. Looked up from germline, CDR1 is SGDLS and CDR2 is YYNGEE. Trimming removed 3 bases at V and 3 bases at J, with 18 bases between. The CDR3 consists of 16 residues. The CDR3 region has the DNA TGTGCCAGCAGCGCACAACCTGGGGAGGGTTACTATGGCTACACCTTC. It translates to CASSAQPGEGYYGYTF.

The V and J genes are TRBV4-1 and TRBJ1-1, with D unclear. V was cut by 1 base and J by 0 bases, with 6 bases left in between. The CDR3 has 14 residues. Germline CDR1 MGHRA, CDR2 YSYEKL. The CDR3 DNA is TGCGCCAGCAGCCAAGTATCCCTGAACACTGAAGCTTTCTTT. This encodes CASSQVSLNTEAFF.